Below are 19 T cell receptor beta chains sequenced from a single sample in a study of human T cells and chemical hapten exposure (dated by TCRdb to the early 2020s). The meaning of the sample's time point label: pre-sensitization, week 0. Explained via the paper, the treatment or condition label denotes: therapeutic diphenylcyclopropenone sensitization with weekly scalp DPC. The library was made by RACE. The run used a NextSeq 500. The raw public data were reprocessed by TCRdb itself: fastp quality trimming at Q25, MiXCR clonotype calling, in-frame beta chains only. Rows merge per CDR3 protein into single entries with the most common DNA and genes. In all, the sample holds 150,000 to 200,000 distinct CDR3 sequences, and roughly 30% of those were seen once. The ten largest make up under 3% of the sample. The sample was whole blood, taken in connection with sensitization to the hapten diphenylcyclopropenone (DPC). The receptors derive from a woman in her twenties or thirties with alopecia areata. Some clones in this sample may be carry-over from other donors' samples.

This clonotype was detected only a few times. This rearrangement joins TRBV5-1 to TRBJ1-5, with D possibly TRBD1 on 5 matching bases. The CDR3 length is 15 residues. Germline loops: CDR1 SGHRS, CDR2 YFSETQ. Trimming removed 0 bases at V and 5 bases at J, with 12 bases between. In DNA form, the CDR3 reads TGCGCCAGCAGCTTGGGGGGCACGAGCTATCAGCCCCAGCATTTT. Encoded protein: CASSLGGTSYQPQHF.

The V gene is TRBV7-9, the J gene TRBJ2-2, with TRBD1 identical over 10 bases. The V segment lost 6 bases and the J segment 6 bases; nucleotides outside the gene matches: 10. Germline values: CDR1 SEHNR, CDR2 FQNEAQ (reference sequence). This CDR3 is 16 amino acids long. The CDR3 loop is CASRPWDRGKPGELFF. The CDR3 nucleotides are TGTGCCAGCAGGCCCTGGGACAGGGGTAAACCCGGGGAGCTGTTTTTT.

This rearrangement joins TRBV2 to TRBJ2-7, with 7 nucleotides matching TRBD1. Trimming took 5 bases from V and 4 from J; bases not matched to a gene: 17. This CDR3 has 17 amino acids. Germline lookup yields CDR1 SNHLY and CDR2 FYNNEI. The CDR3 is CASSFVPGQTFGYEQYF. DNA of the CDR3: TGTGCCAGCAGTTTTGTCCCGGGACAGACCTTTGGGTACGAGCAGTACTTC.

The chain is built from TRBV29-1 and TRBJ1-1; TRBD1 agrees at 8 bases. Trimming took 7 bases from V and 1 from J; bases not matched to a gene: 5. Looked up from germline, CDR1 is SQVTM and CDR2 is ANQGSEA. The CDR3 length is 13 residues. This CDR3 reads CSGGQAGNTEAFF. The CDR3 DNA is TGCAGCGGGGGACAGGCAGGGAACACTGAAGCTTTCTTT.

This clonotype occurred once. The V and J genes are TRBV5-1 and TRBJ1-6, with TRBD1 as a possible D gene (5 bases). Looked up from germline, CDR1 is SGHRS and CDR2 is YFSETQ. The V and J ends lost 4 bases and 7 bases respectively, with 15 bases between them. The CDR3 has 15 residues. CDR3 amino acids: CASSPQSGTNSPLHF. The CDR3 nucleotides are TGCGCCAGCAGCCCCCAATCCGGGACCAATTCACCCCTCCACTTT. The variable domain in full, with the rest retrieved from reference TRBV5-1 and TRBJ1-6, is KAGVTQTPRYLIKTRGQQVTLSCSPISGHRSVSWYQQTPGQGLQFLFEYFSETQRNKGNFPGRFSGRQFSNSRSEMNVSTLELGDSALYLCASSPQSGTNSPLHFGNGTRLTVT.

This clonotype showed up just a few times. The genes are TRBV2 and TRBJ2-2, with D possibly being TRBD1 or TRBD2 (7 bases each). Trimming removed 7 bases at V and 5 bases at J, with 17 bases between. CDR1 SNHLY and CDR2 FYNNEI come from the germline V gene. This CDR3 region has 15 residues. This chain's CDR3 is CASKGGTETTGELFF. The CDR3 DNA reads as TGTGCCAGCAAGGGAGGGACAGAAACTACCGGGGAGCTGTTTTTT.

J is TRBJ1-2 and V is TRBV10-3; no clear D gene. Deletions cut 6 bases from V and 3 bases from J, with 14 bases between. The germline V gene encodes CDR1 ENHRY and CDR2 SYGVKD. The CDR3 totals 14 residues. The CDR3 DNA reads TGTGCCATCAGCCCCGGGCTCGAAGACTATGGCTACACCTTC. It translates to CAISPGLEDYGYTF.

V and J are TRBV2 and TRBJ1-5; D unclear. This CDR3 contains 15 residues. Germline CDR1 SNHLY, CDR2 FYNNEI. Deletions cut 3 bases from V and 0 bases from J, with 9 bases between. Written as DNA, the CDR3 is TGTGCCAGCAGTGAGGCGAGTTATAGCAATCAGCCCCAGCATTTT. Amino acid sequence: CASSEASYSNQPQHF.

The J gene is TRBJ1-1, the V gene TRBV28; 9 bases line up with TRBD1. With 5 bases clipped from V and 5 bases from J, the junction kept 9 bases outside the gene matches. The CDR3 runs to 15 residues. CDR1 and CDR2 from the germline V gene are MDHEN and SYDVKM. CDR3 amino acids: CASSIRDRVLTEAFF. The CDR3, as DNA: TGTGCCAGCAGTATCCGGGACAGGGTACTAACTGAAGCTTTCTTT.

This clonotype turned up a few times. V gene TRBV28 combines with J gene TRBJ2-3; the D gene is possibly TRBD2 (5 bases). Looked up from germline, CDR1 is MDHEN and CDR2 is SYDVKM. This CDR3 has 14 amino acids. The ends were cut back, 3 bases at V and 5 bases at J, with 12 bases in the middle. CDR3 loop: CASSFSGRGDTQYF. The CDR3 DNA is TGTGCCAGCAGTTTCAGCGGACGAGGAGATACGCAGTATTTT.

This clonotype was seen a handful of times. CDR3 sequence: CASRRGGQNTEAFF. The DNA of the CDR3 is TGTGCCAGCAGGAGGGGGGGGCAGAACACTGAAGCTTTCTTT. V is TRBV2 and J is TRBJ1-1; the D gene is possibly TRBD1 (6 bases). This CDR3 is built from 14 residues. Trimming shortened V by 6 bases and J by 1 base, and 12 bases separated the two germline ends. Looked up from germline, CDR1 is SNHLY and CDR2 is FYNNEI.

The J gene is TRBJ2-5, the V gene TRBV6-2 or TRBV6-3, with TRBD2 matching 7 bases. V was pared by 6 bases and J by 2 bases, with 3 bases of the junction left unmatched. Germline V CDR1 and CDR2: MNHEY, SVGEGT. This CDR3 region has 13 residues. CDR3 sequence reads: CASRRTSQETQYF. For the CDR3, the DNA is TGTGCCAGCAGACGGACTAGTCAAGAGACCCAGTACTTC.

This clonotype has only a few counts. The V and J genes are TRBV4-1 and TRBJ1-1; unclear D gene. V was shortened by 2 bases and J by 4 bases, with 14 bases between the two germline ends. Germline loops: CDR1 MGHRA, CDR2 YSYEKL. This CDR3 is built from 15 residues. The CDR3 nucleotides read TGCGCCAGCAGCCAAATTAGGCGGATGCCCACTGAAGCTTTCTTT. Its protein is CASSQIRRMPTEAFF.

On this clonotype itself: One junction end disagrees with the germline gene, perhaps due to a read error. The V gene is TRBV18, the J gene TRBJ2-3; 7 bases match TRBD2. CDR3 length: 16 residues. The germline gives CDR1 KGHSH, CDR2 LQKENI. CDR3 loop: CVSSPGTTEYTDTQYF. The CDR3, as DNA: TGTGTCAGCTCACCTGGGACTACTGAATACACAGATACGCAGTATTTT.

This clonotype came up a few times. For the CDR3, the DNA is TGTGCCACCAGCGGCGACACCAGGCTCGACTATGGCTACACCTTC. Translating it yields CATSGDTRLDYGYTF. The rearrangement joins TRBV15 to TRBJ1-2, with no clear D. V lost 5 bases and J lost 3, with 16 bases in between. CDR1 and CDR2 (germline): LNHNV, YYDKDF (reference sequence). The CDR3 loop spans 15 amino acids.

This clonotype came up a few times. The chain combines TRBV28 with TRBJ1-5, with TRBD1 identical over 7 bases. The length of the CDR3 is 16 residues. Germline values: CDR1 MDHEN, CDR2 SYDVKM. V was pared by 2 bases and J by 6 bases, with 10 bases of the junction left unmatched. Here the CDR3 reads CASSLQRQGRGQPQHF. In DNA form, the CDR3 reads TGTGCCAGCAGTTTACAACGACAGGGACGGGGTCAGCCCCAGCATTTT. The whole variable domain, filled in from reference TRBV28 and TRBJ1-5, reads DVKVTQSSRYLVKRTGEKVFLECVQDMDHENMFWYRQDPGLGLRLIYFSYDVKMKEKGDIPEGYSVSREKKERFSLILESASTNQTSMYLCASSLQRQGRGQPQHFGDGTRLSIL.

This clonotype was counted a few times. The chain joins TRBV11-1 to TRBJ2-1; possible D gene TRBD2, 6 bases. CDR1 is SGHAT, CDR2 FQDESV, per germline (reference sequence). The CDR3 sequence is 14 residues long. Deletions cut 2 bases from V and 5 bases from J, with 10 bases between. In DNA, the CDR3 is TGTGCCAGCAGCTTACTCGCGGGGCACAATGAGCAGTTCTTC. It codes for CASSLLAGHNEQFF.

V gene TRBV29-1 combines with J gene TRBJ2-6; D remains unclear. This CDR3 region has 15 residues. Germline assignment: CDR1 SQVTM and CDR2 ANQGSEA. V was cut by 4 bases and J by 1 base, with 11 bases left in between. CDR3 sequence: CSVGAGQSGANVLTF. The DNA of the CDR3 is TGCAGCGTTGGGGCCGGGCAGTCTGGGGCCAACGTCCTGACTTTC.

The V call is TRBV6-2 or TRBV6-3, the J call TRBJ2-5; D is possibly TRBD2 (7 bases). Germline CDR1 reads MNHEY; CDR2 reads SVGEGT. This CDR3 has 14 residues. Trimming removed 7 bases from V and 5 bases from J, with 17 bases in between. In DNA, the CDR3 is TGTGCCAGCACCCAAGCTAGCGGACAGGAGACCCAGTACTTC. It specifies CASTQASGQETQYF.